The 26 T cell receptor beta chains reported below all come from one sample, sequenced in a study of T cell responses to AZD1222 COVID-19 vaccine. Some clones are missing from TCRdb's copy, which holds only in-frame ones; the method was immunoSEQ multiplex PCR. Of around 140,000 clones listed, over 90% are singletons. Material: peripheral blood, obtained on day 0 of AZD1222 vaccination. The receptors were gathered from an adult in good health.

CDR3 in DNA: TGTGCCAGCTGGTGGATCCGTAACTATGGCTACACCTTC. Protein: CASWWIRNYGYTF. The V gene is TRBV6-5, the J gene TRBJ1-2, with unresolved D. This CDR3 region has 13 residues. V was cut by 8 bases and J by 1 base, with 11 bases left in between. Germline V lookup: CDR1 MNHEY, CDR2 SVGAGI.

This clone occurred once. The chain recombines TRBV6-2 or TRBV6-3 with TRBJ2-7; possibly TRBD1 for D (6 bases). V gave up 4 bases and J gave up 1 base, with 17 bases separating them. The CDR3 runs to 16 residues. The germline V gene has CDR1 MNHEY and CDR2 SVGEGT. CDR3 DNA sequence: TGTGCCAGCAGTTCCTGGGACACGAAAGGGTCCTACGAGCAGTACTTC. Amino acid sequence: CASSSWDTKGSYEQYF.

V gene TRBV6-4 combines with J gene TRBJ2-7; a weak D match, TRBD2 (6 bases). This CDR3 contains 13 residues. Trimming removed 9 bases at V and 2 bases at J, with 14 bases between. The germline V gene has CDR1 MRHNA and CDR2 SNTAGT. The CDR3 DNA sequence: TGTGCCAGGCCCCGGACTACCACCTACGAGCAGTACTTC. It is translated as CARPRTTTYEQYF.

The sample holds one count of this clone. The V gene is TRBV28, the J gene TRBJ1-2, with 7 positions matching TRBD1. CDR3 length equals 14 residues. With V trimmed by 3 bases and J by 5 bases, 6 bases remained unmatched. Germline loops: CDR1 MDHEN, CDR2 SYDVKM. Here the CDR3 reads CASSLAGTVYGYTF. CDR3 DNA: TGTGCCAGCAGTTTGGCCGGGACAGTTTATGGCTACACCTTC.

Judged by abundance, this clone is medium-sized. V is TRBV7-9 and J is TRBJ2-5; tentatively, D is TRBD1 (6 bases). V lost 4 bases and J 4 bases, leaving 13 bases between the germline ends. CDR1 and CDR2 (germline): SEHNR, FQNEAQ (reference sequence). CDR3 length equals 14 residues. CDR3 amino acids: CASSSTGPLETQYF. Written as DNA, the CDR3 is TGTGCCAGCAGCTCCACAGGGCCGTTAGAGACCCAGTACTTC. The complete variable domain, with remaining parts taken from reference TRBV7-9 and TRBJ2-5, reads DTGVSQNPRHKITKRGQNVTFRCDPISEHNRLYWYRQTLGQGPEFLTYFQNEAQLEKSRLLSDRFSAERPKGSFSTLEIQRTEQGDSAMYLCASSSTGPLETQYFGPGTRLLVL.

This chain joins TRBV9 and TRBJ2-7; 10 bases fit TRBD2. This CDR3 comprises 15 residues. J gave up 4 bases and V 0 bases, and 4 bases lay outside the gene matches. The germline gives CDR1 SGDLS, CDR2 YYNGEE. The CDR3 sequence: CASSVELAGPYEQYF. The CDR3 nucleotides read TGTGCCAGCAGCGTAGAACTAGCGGGACCTTACGAGCAGTACTTC.

The chain carries TRBV28 and TRBJ1-1; D not resolved. V lost 2 bases, J lost 5 bases, and 15 bases lay in between. Germline V lookup: CDR1 MDHEN, CDR2 SYDVKM. The CDR3 length is 15 residues. The CDR3 nucleotides read TGTGCCAGCAGTTTACCTGGAGGGCCTCGGACTGAAGCTTTCTTT. The encoded protein is CASSLPGGPRTEAFF.

The V call is TRBV28, the J call TRBJ1-2, with TRBD1 identical over 9 bases. CDR3 length: 15 amino acids. Germline CDR1 reads MDHEN; CDR2 reads SYDVKM. V was clipped by 5 bases and J by 6 bases; unmatched bases: 10. CDR3 DNA sequence: TGTGCCAGCAGTAGTACCGGGACAGGGTTTGATGGCTACACCTTC. This gives the protein CASSSTGTGFDGYTF.

The gene calls are TRBV18 and TRBJ1-1, with D unclear. The CDR3 consists of 13 residues. Germline assignment: CDR1 KGHSH and CDR2 LQKENI. V lost 3 bases to trimming and J lost 5 bases, with 10 bases between them. CDR3 DNA sequence: TGTGCCAGCTCACCGGCGACCGAAACTGAAGCTTTCTTT. It specifies CASSPATETEAFF.

The V and J genes are TRBV28 and TRBJ2-7; D assignment may be TRBD1 or TRBD2 (5 bases each). V was shortened by 5 bases and J by 3 bases, with 17 bases between the two germline ends. Germline V CDR1 and CDR2: MDHEN, SYDVKM. CDR3 length: 15 residues. In DNA, the CDR3 is TGTGCCAGCAGTATACCGGGACCCTTCGGCTACGAGCAGTACTTC. Translated: CASSIPGPFGYEQYF.

This rearrangement joins TRBV2 to TRBJ1-2; D not certain. Trimming stripped 5 bases from V and 4 bases from J, with 14 bases between. CDR3 length equals 14 residues. Per germline, CDR1 SNHLY and CDR2 FYNNEI. Here the CDR3 reads CASSQDGLSYGYTF. The CDR3 DNA reads TGTGCCAGCAGTCAAGATGGGTTAAGCTATGGCTACACCTTC.

The count of this clone is one. The rearrangement uses TRBV5-1 and TRBJ1-1, with D uncertain. The V end lost 4 bases, the J end lost 5 bases, and 21 bases lay between the germline ends. The CDR3 loop spans 16 amino acids. Germline loops: CDR1 SGHRS, CDR2 YFSETQ. In nucleotides, the CDR3 is TGCGCCAGCAGCCCTAGAGTAAGGGCCGTTGGGACTGAAGCTTTCTTT. It yields the protein CASSPRVRAVGTEAFF. The entire variable domain, with the rest obtained from reference TRBV5-1 and TRBJ1-1, is as follows: KAGVTQTPRYLIKTRGQQVTLSCSPISGHRSVSWYQQTPGQGLQFLFEYFSETQRNKGNFPGRFSGRQFSNSRSEMNVSTLELGDSALYLCASSPRVRAVGTEAFFGQGTRLTVV.

As for this clone: Other DNA sequences in the sample encode the same CDR3. The chain couples TRBV18 to TRBJ1-1; perhaps TRBD1 as D (5 bases). V was pared by 5 bases and J by 1 base, with 8 bases between. The CDR3 consists of 13 residues. Germline assignment: CDR1 KGHSH and CDR2 LQKENI. CDR3 in amino acids: CASSGDRNTEAFF. In nucleotides, the CDR3 is TGTGCCAGCTCAGGGGACCGGAACACTGAAGCTTTCTTT. Combining the CDR3 with reference TRBV18 and TRBJ1-1 gives the whole variable domain NAGVMQNPRHLVRRRGQEARLRCSPMKGHSHVYWYRQLPEEGLKFMVYLQKENIIDESGMPKERFSAEFPKEGPSILRIQQVVRGDSAAYFCASSGDRNTEAFFGQGTRLTVV.

The CDR3 region has the DNA TGTGCCTGGAGTGTACCCACAGGGGGCTGGGAAAAACTGTTTTTT. Translated, it gives CAWSVPTGGWEKLFF. The genes are TRBV30 and TRBJ1-4; 9 nucleotides agree with TRBD1. CDR1 and CDR2 from the germline V gene are GTSNPN and SVGIG (reference sequence). This CDR3 contains 15 residues. Germline trimming cut 0 bases from V and 8 bases from J; bases unmatched to any gene: 7.

The V and J genes are TRBV30 and TRBJ2-7; D possibly uses TRBD1 or TRBD2 (6 bases each). V lost 0 bases and J lost 1, with 13 bases in between. The CDR3 length is 15 residues. In germline, CDR1 is GTSNPN, CDR2 SVGIG (reference sequence). CDR3 region: CAWSVSWGASYEQYF. For the CDR3, the DNA is TGTGCCTGGAGTGTAAGTTGGGGGGCTTCCTACGAGCAGTACTTC. The full variable domain, its missing parts supplied by reference TRBV30 and TRBJ2-7, is SQTIHQWPATLVQPVGSPLSLECTVEGTSNPNLYWYRQAAGRGLQLLFYSVGIGQISSEVPQNLSASRPQDRQFILSSKKLLLSDSGFYLCAWSVSWGASYEQYFGPGTRLTVT.

The chain recombines TRBV6-4 with TRBJ2-7, with 8 bases identical to TRBD2. Germline V lookup: CDR1 MRHNA, CDR2 SNTAGT. The length of the CDR3 is 14 residues. Unmatched junction bases numbered 10, after V lost 7 bases and J lost 5 bases. The CDR3 DNA reads as TGTGCCAGCATAGGACGGGAGGGCCAGAACGAGCAGTACTTC. Its protein product is CASIGREGQNEQYF.

A single count supports this clone. The V and J genes are TRBV7-9 and TRBJ2-3, with D uncertain. CDR3 length: 14 residues. CDR1 is SEHNR, CDR2 FQNEAQ, per germline (reference sequence). Trimming cost V 5 bases and J 4 bases, with 13 bases left between them. DNA for the CDR3: TGTGCCAGCAGCGAATTGAGCTCGGCAGATACGCAGTATTTT. Translating gives CASSELSSADTQYF.

This rearrangement joins TRBV19 to TRBJ2-7; D is ambiguous. Trimming took 10 bases from V and 0 from J, leaving 7 bases between them. Looked up from germline, CDR1 is LNHDA and CDR2 is SQIVND (reference sequence). The CDR3 has 11 amino acids. This chain's CDR3 is CAIQSSYEQYF. The CDR3 DNA reads as TGTGCCATACAGAGCTCCTACGAGCAGTACTTC.

This sequence joins TRBV25-1 and TRBJ2-7; 8 nucleotides line up with TRBD1. The CDR3 loop spans 16 amino acids. Germline V CDR1 and CDR2: MGHDK, SYGVNS. Trimming cost V 3 bases and J 0 bases; bases outside gene matches: 7. CDR3: CASSDPQGDDSYEQYF. DNA for the CDR3: TGTGCCAGCAGTGACCCACAGGGGGACGACTCCTACGAGCAGTACTTC.

The J gene is TRBJ2-1, the V gene TRBV27, with 9 bases matching TRBD2. The CDR3 runs to 15 residues. The trim removed 7 bases at V and 8 bases at J, leaving 12 bases unmatched. Germline lookup yields CDR1 MNHEY and CDR2 SMNVEV (reference sequence). CDR3 amino acids: CASTRAGGDGYEQFF. In nucleotides, the CDR3 is TGTGCCAGCACCAGAGCGGGGGGCGATGGGTATGAGCAGTTCTTC.

The chain links TRBV3-1 (or the pseudogene TRBV3-2) to TRBJ2-3; TRBD2 agrees at 12 bases. CDR3 length: 15 residues. Germline CDR1 reads LGHDT; CDR2 reads YNNKEL (reference sequence). With 5 bases clipped from V and 2 bases from J, the junction kept 2 bases outside the gene matches. DNA for the CDR3: TGTGCCAGCAGCTGGACTAGCGGGAACACAGATACGCAGTATTTT. It yields the protein CASSWTSGNTDTQYF.

DNA for the CDR3: TGTGCCAGCTCTACTAGCGGGTACACCGGGGAGCTGTTTTTT. It is translated as CASSTSGYTGELFF. This chain joins TRBV5-4 and TRBJ2-2; 9 bases match TRBD2. The CDR3 is 14 residues long. J lost 3 bases, V lost 7 bases, and 4 bases had no gene match. Germline values: CDR1 SGHNT, CDR2 YYREEE (reference sequence).

CDR3 region: CASSYSSLSGNTIYF. In nucleotides, the CDR3 is TGTGCCAGCAGCTACTCGTCCCTATCTGGAAACACCATATATTTT. The chain carries TRBV7-8 and TRBJ1-3; D ambiguous. The V gene's germline CDR1 is SGHVS and CDR2 FQNEAQ. The CDR3 is made up of 15 amino acids. Trimming stripped 4 bases from V and 1 base from J, with 11 bases between.

V usage is TRBV11-2 and J usage is TRBJ2-7; 7 bases match TRBD1. Germline V gene data show CDR1 as SGHAT and CDR2 as FQNNGV. V lost 7 bases and J lost 0; bases outside the gene matches: 12. This CDR3 contains 16 residues. The CDR3 protein is CASTLRDSRNSYEQYF. The CDR3 nucleotides read TGTGCCAGCACCCTCCGGGACAGCCGAAACTCCTACGAGCAGTACTTC.

The V call is TRBV7-2, the J call TRBJ2-1; D remains unclear. The CDR3 extends over 13 amino acids. Germline V gene data show CDR1 as SGHTA and CDR2 as FQGNSA. V lost 0 bases, J lost 6 bases, and 6 bases lay in between. DNA of the CDR3: TGTGCCAGCAGCTTAGCGGGGTCCAATGAGCAGTTCTTC. Encoded protein: CASSLAGSNEQFF.

The chain employs TRBV7-3 and TRBJ2-3; D is uncertain. V lost 2 bases to trimming and J lost 6 bases, with 9 bases between them. Germline lookup yields CDR1 SGHTA and CDR2 FQGTGA. This CDR3 has 13 residues. The CDR3 nucleotides are TGTGCCAGCAGCTTAGCGCAGTCTGATACGCAGTATTTT. This gives the protein CASSLAQSDTQYF.